Below are 20 T cell receptor beta chains sequenced from a single sample in a study of regulatory T cells in long-lasting Graves disease. HTBI primers from iRepertoire and Arm-PCR of CDR3 regions yielded the TCR beta libraries. TCRdb passed the multiplex PCR reads through MiXCR, listing each CDR3 protein once. The sample lists 200,000 to 250,000 distinct CDR3 sequences, around 21% seen once, with about 15% in the top ten. Sample time point: newly diagnosed GD, antithyroid drugs for less than 3 months. With RNA extracted from PBMCs as input, the TCR library was made. Sequences were derived from peripheral blood mononuclear cells (PBMCs), sampled at new diagnosis, from a patient treated with antithyroid drugs. All receptors come from a female donor with Graves disease.

This clonotype was counted at least ten times. The chain recombines TRBV6-2 or TRBV6-3 with TRBJ2-1; D not certain. CDR1 and CDR2 (germline): MNHEY, SVGEGT. The CDR3 consists of 12 residues. V was shortened by 6 bases and J by 10 bases, with 13 bases between the two germline ends. CDR3 bases: TGTGCCAGCAGCACGCAAATAGAGGAGCAGTTCTTC. The encoded protein is CASSTQIEEQFF.

In its sample, this clonotype was seen many times. V usage is TRBV6-5 and J usage is TRBJ2-5, with 11 bases that match TRBD2. Germline V gives CDR1 MNHEY, CDR2 SVGAGI. V trimming: 6 bases; J trimming: 1 base; junction bases outside the gene matches: 10. The CDR3 is made up of 17 amino acids. CDR3 loop: CASRYPSSGRAQETQYF. CDR3 nucleotide sequence: TGTGCCAGCAGGTACCCGAGTAGCGGGAGGGCCCAAGAGACCCAGTACTTC.

This clonotype came up many times. The J gene is TRBJ2-2, the V gene TRBV2, with D possibly being TRBD1 (6 bases). V gave up 5 bases and J gave up 3 bases, with 10 bases separating them. CDR1 is SNHLY and CDR2 is FYNNEI in the germline V gene. This CDR3 comprises 14 residues. The CDR3 nucleotides are TGTGCCAGCAGTAAGGACAGCTACACCGGGGAGCTGTTTTTT. It yields the protein CASSKDSYTGELFF.

This chain connects TRBV19 to TRBJ2-3; tentatively, D is TRBD1 or TRBD2 (5 bases each). The CDR3 extends over 15 amino acids. Per germline, CDR1 LNHDA and CDR2 SQIVND (reference sequence). The ends were cut back, 3 bases at V and 4 bases at J, with 14 bases in the middle. The CDR3 coding sequence is TGTGCCAGTAGTATGGGGCAGAGAGGGGCAGATACGCAGTATTTT. The encoded protein is CASSMGQRGADTQYF.

J is TRBJ2-7 and V is TRBV19, with D possibly matching TRBD1 (5 bases). Germline V lookup: CDR1 LNHDA, CDR2 SQIVND (reference sequence). The CDR3 has 13 amino acids. Trimming took off 2 bases at V and 6 bases at J, with 11 bases between the two ends. For the CDR3, the DNA is TGTGCCAGTAGTATACTGCAGGGCGGCGAGCAGTACTTC. Translation: CASSILQGGEQYF.

This clonotype was observed many times. V gene TRBV6-1 combines with J gene TRBJ2-5, with D unclear. V was shortened by 5 bases and J by 0 bases, with 13 bases between the two germline ends. This CDR3 is built from 15 residues. CDR1 is MNHNS and CDR2 is SASEGT in the germline V gene. CDR3 DNA sequence: TGTGCCAGCAGTCCTCCAGACTTTTACCAAGAGACCCAGTACTTC. It specifies CASSPPDFYQETQYF.

This clonotype has ten or more counts. The chain combines TRBV7-6 with TRBJ2-7; tentative D call: TRBD1 (7 bases). Trimming removed 5 bases at V and 1 base at J, with 12 bases between. Looked up from germline, CDR1 is SGHVS and CDR2 is FNYEAQ. This CDR3 has 14 residues. CDR3 amino acids: CASSTQGGSYEQYF. CDR3 coding DNA: TGTGCCAGCAGCACGCAGGGGGGTTCCTACGAGCAGTACTTC.

The sample holds one count of this clonotype. The CDR3 reads CASSLSLRTNTEAFF. CDR3 in DNA: TGTGCCAGCAGCTTAAGTCTGAGGACCAACACTGAAGCTTTCTTT. This chain joins TRBV7-2 and TRBJ1-1; D is ambiguous. Germline CDR1 is SGHTA and CDR2 is FQGNSA. This CDR3 comprises 15 residues. Trimming took off 2 bases at V and 2 bases at J, with 12 bases between the two ends.

This clonotype was counted at least ten times. The rearrangement uses TRBV4-3 and TRBJ2-1, with 8 bases matching TRBD2. In germline, CDR1 is LGHNA, CDR2 YSLEER. Trimming took 4 bases from V and 6 from J; bases not matched to a gene: 14. This CDR3 is 17 amino acids long. CDR3 sequence: CASSRYLGAGAINEQFF. CDR3 bases: TGCGCCAGCAGCCGATATCTGGGAGCGGGAGCGATCAATGAGCAGTTCTTC.

Remarks on this clonotype: A read error may explain this, as a much larger clone is one base away. This chain uses TRBV6-2 or TRBV6-3 with TRBJ2-1; no clear D. The CDR3 loop spans 13 amino acids. Trimming left V 0 bases short and J 10 bases short, with 10 bases between. The germline gives CDR1 MNHEY, CDR2 SVGEGT. CDR3 region: CASSYSGGYEQFF. CDR3 DNA: TGTGCCAGCAGTTACTCCGGTGGGTACGAGCAGTTCTTC.

Of note for this clonotype: A read error may explain this, as a much larger clone is one base away. Here the CDR3 omits its conserved ending phenylalanine or tryptophan, so a read error is the likely source. The genes are TRBV20-1 and TRBJ1-5, with D unresolved. Germline V gene data show CDR1 as DFQATT and CDR2 as SNEGSKA (reference sequence). V was cut by 1 base and J by 4 bases, with 20 bases left in between. The CDR3 length is 17 residues. The DNA of the CDR3 is TGCAGTGCTAGAGCCCGGGCCTACCCCACGAGGAATCAGCCCCAGCATTCT. It is translated as CSARARAYPTRNQPQHS.

This clonotype was found many times. The V gene is TRBV14, the J gene TRBJ2-5, with D perhaps matching TRBD1 or TRBD2 (6 bases each). Per the germline V gene, CDR1 is SGHDN and CDR2 is FVKESK. There are 16 residues in the CDR3. The V end was cut by 1 base, the J end by 4 bases, with 16 bases between. The CDR3 sequence: CASSQVSGATGETQYF. The DNA for the CDR3 is TGTGCCAGCAGCCAAGTGTCGGGGGCGACGGGAGAGACCCAGTACTTC.

As concerns this clonotype: At one boundary the junction diverges from the germline segment, which might be a read error. V usage is TRBV2 and J usage is TRBJ1-1, with D possibly TRBD1 on 5 matching bases. CDR1 is SNHLY, CDR2 FYNNEI, per germline. The CDR3 length is 13 residues. For the CDR3, the DNA is TGTGCCAGCAGTGAAGAGGGGAACACTGAAGCTTCCTTT. It encodes CASSEEGNTEASF.

This clonotype was counted many times. V and J are TRBV11-1 and TRBJ1-1; D is unresolved. This CDR3 contains 13 residues. Between the trimmed V and J ends, which lost 7 bases and 3 bases, there was a span of 12 bases. Germline V lookup: CDR1 SGHAT, CDR2 FQDESV (reference sequence). Here the CDR3 DNA reads TGTGCCAGCACCCGGTGGAGGGACACTGAAGCTTTCTTT. Protein product: CASTRWRDTEAFF.

There are many counts of this clonotype. V usage is TRBV20-1 and J usage is TRBJ2-7, with unresolved D. Germline V gives CDR1 DFQATT, CDR2 SNEGSKA (reference sequence). Deletions cut 3 bases from V and 5 bases from J, with 8 bases between. This CDR3 has 11 residues. The CDR3 sequence: CSARFLNEQYF. In nucleotides, the CDR3 is TGCAGTGCTAGGTTCCTTAACGAGCAGTACTTC.

Ten or more counts support this clonotype. This chain connects TRBV20-1 to TRBJ2-3; 7 positions agree with TRBD1. Trimming took 6 bases from V and 0 from J; bases not matched to a gene: 9. This CDR3 region has 15 residues. Germline CDR1 reads DFQATT; CDR2 reads SNEGSKA (reference sequence). This CDR3 reads CSAQGTGDSTDTQYF. In DNA form, the CDR3 reads TGCAGTGCCCAGGGCACAGGGGATAGCACAGATACGCAGTATTTT.

This clonotype was detected many times. J is TRBJ2-6 and V is TRBV2, with D possibly called TRBD1 or TRBD2 (5 bases each). CDR1 and CDR2 from the germline V gene are SNHLY and FYNNEI. V gave up 3 bases and J gave up 1 base, with 13 bases separating them. The CDR3 spans 17 residues. The CDR3 protein is CASSEGRGRSGANVLTF. The DNA for the CDR3 is TGTGCCAGCAGTGAGGGACGGGGTCGTTCTGGGGCCAACGTCCTGACTTTC.

This clonotype was detected ten times or more. The chain carries TRBV6-2 or TRBV6-3 and TRBJ1-1, with 9 positions matching TRBD1. Losses at the gene ends were 0 bases for V and 4 bases for J; bases not matched to a gene: 9. Germline V lookup: CDR1 MNHEY, CDR2 SVGEGT. This CDR3 is 17 amino acids long. CDR3 sequence: CASSYSTQGAESTEAFF. CDR3 sequence (DNA): TGTGCCAGCAGTTACTCGACACAGGGGGCGGAGAGCACTGAAGCTTTCTTT.

The J gene is TRBJ1-5, the V gene TRBV7-3, with D unresolved. Trimming removed 2 bases at V and 5 bases at J, with 10 bases between. The CDR3 sequence is 14 residues long. Looked up from germline, CDR1 is SGHTA and CDR2 is FQGTGA. The CDR3 DNA reads as TGTGCCAGCAGCTTAGATCTGGTTTATCAGCCCCAGCATTTT. It yields the protein CASSLDLVYQPQHF. The full variable domain, with the rest looked up from reference TRBV7-3 and TRBJ1-5, is GAGVSQTPSNKVTEKGKYVELRCDPISGHTALYWYRQSLGQGPEFLIYFQGTGAADDSGLPNDRFFAVRPEGSVSTLKIQRTERGDSAVYLCASSLDLVYQPQHFGDGTRLSIL.

The chain couples TRBV6-5 to TRBJ2-7, with 7 bases fitting TRBD1. The CDR3 covers 14 residues. V was pared by 3 bases and J by 7 bases, with 9 bases of the junction left unmatched. Germline values: CDR1 MNHEY, CDR2 SVGAGI. The CDR3 nucleotides are TGTGCCAGCAGTTATATCCTGACAGGGTTGGAGCAGTACTTC. Its translation: CASSYILTGLEQYF.